The rows below give T cell receptor beta chains drawn from one sample of a study of T cell changes during pregnancy in multiple sclerosis. Measured with immunoSEQ multiplex PCR; TCRdb has only the in-frame clones, and not every one. This sample has some 40,000 clones, with roughly 89% found just once. Source: CD4+ T cells from peripheral blood mononuclear cells, taken in the second trimester of pregnancy. All receptors come from a female donor with multiple sclerosis, enrolled in a pregnancy study. Each CDR3 is given with its conserved first and last residue.

CDR3 length	V gene	J gene	CDR3 protein
14	TRBV10-3	TRBJ2-7	CAISDSGGSLEQYF
16	TRBV7-9	TRBJ2-1	CASSPRTSGSYNEQFF
15	TRBV11-2	TRBJ2-3	CASSLDRGGTDTQYF
15	TRBV28	TRBJ2-1	CASSSPGGGYNEQFF
14	TRBV4-3	TRBJ2-1	CASSQISEPAEQFF
11	TRBV7-9	TRBJ1-2	CASSLDTGYTF
12	TRBV2	TRBJ1-3	CASSARGNTIYF
14	TRBV5-1	TRBJ2-7	CASSGRGQGYEQYF
12	TRBV7-2	TRBJ1-2	CASTTGTYGYTF
16	TRBV7-6	TRBJ2-2	CASSPRPSGTAGELFF
12	TRBV2	TRBJ2-7	CASSDRAYEQYF
14	TRBV27	TRBJ2-1	CASSLNRESDEQFF
14	TRBV6-4	TRBJ2-3	CASKGDRTSDTQYF
16	TRBV28	TRBJ2-7	CASSLGNRGLPYEQYF
15	TRBV4-3	TRBJ2-3	CASSQGQGFADTQYF
14	TRBV11-2	TRBJ2-7	CASSLGSSSYEQYF